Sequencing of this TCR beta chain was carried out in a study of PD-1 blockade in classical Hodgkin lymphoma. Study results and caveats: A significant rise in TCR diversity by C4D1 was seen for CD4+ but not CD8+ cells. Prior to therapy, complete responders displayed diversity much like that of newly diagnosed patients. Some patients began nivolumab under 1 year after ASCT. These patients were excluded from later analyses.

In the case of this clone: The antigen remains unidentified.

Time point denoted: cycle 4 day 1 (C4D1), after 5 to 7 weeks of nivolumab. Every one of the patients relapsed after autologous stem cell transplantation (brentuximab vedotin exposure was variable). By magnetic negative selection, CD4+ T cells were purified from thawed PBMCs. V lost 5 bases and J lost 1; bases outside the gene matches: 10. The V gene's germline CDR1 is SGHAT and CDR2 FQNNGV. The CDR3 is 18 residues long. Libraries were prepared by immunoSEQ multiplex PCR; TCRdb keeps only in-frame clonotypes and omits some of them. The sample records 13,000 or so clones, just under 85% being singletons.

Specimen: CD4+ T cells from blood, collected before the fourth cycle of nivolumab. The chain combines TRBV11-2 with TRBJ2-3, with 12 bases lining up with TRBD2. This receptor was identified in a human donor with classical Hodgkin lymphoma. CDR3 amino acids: CASSPWGASGGGTDTQYF. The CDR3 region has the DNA TGTGCCAGCAGCCCCTGGGGGGCTAGCGGGGGGGGCACAGATACGCAGTATTTT.